The TCR beta chain under discussion was sequenced for a study of T cells and Merkel cell carcinoma outcomes. Data came from immunoSEQ multiplex PCR; TCRdb stores just in-frame clones and leaves some out. The sample holds more than 7,500 clones, 80% to 85% seen once. The CDR3 length is 16 residues. Trimming at V came to 2 bases and at J to 1 base, leaving 6 bases not matched to a gene. Germline V CDR1 and CDR2: SGHDT, YYEEEE. The sequencing input was tumor tissue from Merkel cell carcinoma. The V call is TRBV5-6, the J call TRBJ1-5; 7 nucleotides match TRBD1. The receptor was derived from a human donor with Merkel cell carcinoma. The CDR3 DNA reads as TGTGCCAGCAGCTTTTACAGGGGTCAGAGCAATCAGCCCCAGCATTTT. This codes for CASSFYRGQSNQPQHF.